This TCR beta chain appears in the sequencing data of a study of cytomegalovirus exposure and HLA in healthy donors. Whole-study results and caveats: In a later analysis, CMV-associated beta chains were mostly HLA-associated, it appeared. An ancestry cluster, one associated with Asian ancestry, reportedly showed fewer N-insertions than the roughly 610-donor mean in a later analysis. CMV serostatus was the sole immune exposure information available.

It was with 60 Vbeta and 13 Jbeta primers that the PCR ran. Only in-frame clones appear in the TCRdb table, and some are missing; sequencing was by immunoSEQ multiplex PCR. The sample yields under 150,000 clones, over 60% seen once. Germline CDR1 LNHDA, CDR2 SQIVND (reference sequence). V lost 5 bases to trimming and J lost 11 bases, with 9 bases between them. This CDR3 region has 11 residues. Of note for this clone: Antigen unknown.

At sampling all donors were nominally healthy, likely with unrecorded immune exposures. The TCR sequence derives from a woman aged 45-60 years in good health and CMV-seronegative. Sequencing was done on a sample of PBMCs. The gene calls are TRBV19 and TRBJ1-4; TRBD1 is a possible D gene (6 bases). CDR3 nucleotides: TGTGCCAGTAGTGAGGGGGGGAAACTGTTTTTT. This gives the protein CASSEGGKLFF.